The 26 T cell receptor beta chains given below trace back to one sample, sequenced in a study of blood T cell repertoires in COVID-19. The repertoire was sequenced with immunoSEQ multiplex PCR; TCRdb's copy has only in-frame clones and lacks some. The sample carries about 180,000 clones, 80% to 90% recorded once. Sequences were obtained from peripheral blood. The receptors derive from a man aged 18 to 35 who had recovered from COVID-19.

The chain carries TRBV4-3 and TRBJ2-7; 10 bases agree with TRBD2. This CDR3 has 16 amino acids. Germline V gives CDR1 LGHNA, CDR2 YSLEER. The trim removed 2 bases at V and 0 bases at J, leaving 4 bases unmatched. The CDR3 nucleotides are TGCGCCAGCAGCCAACAACTAGCGGGGACCTCCTACGAGCAGTACTTC. Its protein is CASSQQLAGTSYEQYF.

The chain carries TRBV7-2 and TRBJ2-4, with 7 bases fitting TRBD2. The germline CDR1 and CDR2 sequences are SGHTA and FQGNSA. The CDR3 sequence is 15 residues long. J lost 8 bases, V lost 6 bases, and 13 bases had no gene match. As DNA, the CDR3 is TGTGCCAGCAGAAGACTAGCCCCTGGAGGAGACATTCAGTACTTC. Its protein product is CASRRLAPGGDIQYF.

The chain has TRBV6-2 or TRBV6-3 and TRBJ2-3; D possibly corresponds to TRBD1 (5 bases). This CDR3 comprises 11 residues. Germline V lookup: CDR1 MNHEY, CDR2 SVGEGT. The V gene lost 5 bases and the J gene lost 10 bases, with 10 bases spanning the gap. The CDR3 sequence: CASSNRGPQYF. DNA for the CDR3: TGTGCCAGCAGTAATAGGGGCCCGCAGTATTTT.

This chain uses TRBV18 with TRBJ2-7, with a weak D call TRBD2 (6 bases). Germline V gene data show CDR1 as KGHSH and CDR2 as LQKENI. V dropped 3 bases and J dropped 0 bases, with 12 bases sitting between them. This CDR3 contains 15 residues. The CDR3 sequence: CASSPNSGYSYEQYF. CDR3 bases: TGTGCCAGCTCACCCAATAGCGGCTACTCCTACGAGCAGTACTTC.

The rearrangement links TRBV2 to TRBJ2-1, with D possibly matching TRBD1 (6 bases). Looked up from germline, CDR1 is SNHLY and CDR2 is FYNNEI. Trimming cost V 6 bases and J 7 bases, with 19 bases left between them. The CDR3 is 15 amino acids. CDR3 in DNA: TGTGCCAGCAGGGACGGAGTCTTGGGGGCGAATGAGCAGTTCTTC. Its translation is CASRDGVLGANEQFF.

V and J are TRBV20-1 and TRBJ1-6; no firm D call. CDR1 is DFQATT, CDR2 SNEGSKA, per germline (reference sequence). Between the trimmed V and J ends, which lost 3 bases and 6 bases, there was a span of 6 bases. CDR3 length: 12 amino acids. The CDR3 region is CSASSGNSPLHF. The CDR3 nucleotides read TGCAGTGCTAGTTCGGGTAATTCACCCCTCCACTTT.

This clone was detected only once. This rearrangement joins TRBV4-3 to TRBJ2-3; 13 positions match TRBD2. Germline CDR1 and CDR2: LGHNA and YSLEER. Unmatched junction bases numbered 7, after V lost 4 bases and J lost 0 bases. The CDR3 has 18 amino acids. The CDR3 nucleotides are TGCGCCAGCAGCCCCGGGACTAGCGGGGACTTGAGCACAGATACGCAGTATTTT. Protein sequence: CASSPGTSGDLSTDTQYF.

The chain recombines TRBV27 with TRBJ2-7, with 9 positions matching TRBD1. CDR3 length equals 13 residues. Trimming at V came to 8 bases and at J to 4 bases, leaving 6 bases not matched to a gene. The V gene's germline CDR1 is MNHEY and CDR2 SMNVEV (reference sequence). Written as DNA, the CDR3 is TGTGCCAGCTCCCGGGACAGGGCATACGAGCAGTACTTC. Protein product: CASSRDRAYEQYF.

The chain carries TRBV19 and TRBJ2-1; D might be TRBD1 (10 bases). Between the trimmed V and J ends, which lost 5 bases and 7 bases, there was a span of 24 bases. Germline-derived CDR1 and CDR2 are LNHDA and SQIVND (reference sequence). The CDR3 totals 17 residues. CDR3 protein: CASSLGTGVAGVNEQFF. The DNA of the CDR3 is TGTGCCAGTAGTCTCGGGACAGGGGTAGCGGGAGTTAATGAGCAGTTCTTC.

The V gene is TRBV24-1, the J gene TRBJ1-5, with 10 positions matching TRBD1. CDR1 is KGHDR, CDR2 SFDVKD, per germline. V shed 8 bases, J shed 3 bases, and the junction held 3 bases outside the gene matches. The CDR3 has 14 amino acids. CDR3 in amino acids: CATKGTGDNQPQHF. Here the CDR3 DNA reads TGTGCCACCAAGGGGACAGGGGACAATCAGCCCCAGCATTTT.

In its sample, this clone was seen once. This chain joins TRBV24-1 and TRBJ2-5; 7 positions agree with TRBD2. There are 16 residues in the CDR3. Germline CDR1 KGHDR, CDR2 SFDVKD. J gave up 5 bases and V 0 bases, and 8 bases lay outside the gene matches. This CDR3 reads CATSDLRPGGRETQYF. The CDR3 DNA reads TGTGCCACCAGTGATTTGCGGCCGGGAGGTCGGGAGACCCAGTACTTC.

This clone occurred a few times. One end of the junction is discordant with germline, which a read error may explain. The rearrangement uses TRBV29-1 and TRBJ1-2; 11 bases align to TRBD1. The CDR3 covers 13 residues. The germline CDR1 and CDR2 sequences are SQVTM and ANQGSEA. CDR3 DNA sequence: TGCAGCGCCCCGGGACAGGGGGGCCCCCGGTTAAGTTTC. Translating gives CSAPGQGGPRLSF. Together with reference TRBV29-1 and TRBJ1-2, the CDR3 gives the full variable domain: SAVISQKPSRDICQRGTSLTIQCQVDSQVTMMFWYRQQPGQSLTLIATANQGSEATYESGFVIDKFPISRPNLTFSTLTVSNMSPEDSSIYLCSAPGQGGPRLSFGSGTRLTVV.

This clone was found once. The gene calls are TRBV6-5 and TRBJ1-5; D unclear. The CDR3 spans 13 residues. Germline V gene sequence: CDR1 MNHEY, CDR2 SVGAGI. The V end was cut by 10 bases, the J end by 0 bases, with 10 bases between. The CDR3 DNA sequence: TGTGCCACCCGAGAGGTTAGCAATCAGCCCCAGCATTTT. Its translation: CATREVSNQPQHF.

This chain links TRBV7-9 with TRBJ2-5, with 9 bases identical to TRBD1. Germline V CDR1 and CDR2: SEHNR, FQNEAQ (reference sequence). The ends lost 5 bases at V and 5 bases at J; junction bases unmatched: 12. This CDR3 contains 16 residues. Here the CDR3 DNA reads TGTGCCAGCAGCCTGATTCCTGACAGGGGGAAGGAGACCCAGTACTTC. This translates into CASSLIPDRGKETQYF. The full variable domain, completed using reference TRBV7-9 and TRBJ2-5, is DTGVSQNPRHKITKRGQNVTFRCDPISEHNRLYWYRQTLGQGPEFLTYFQNEAQLEKSRLLSDRFSAERPKGSFSTLEIQRTEQGDSAMYLCASSLIPDRGKETQYFGPGTRLLVL.

The chain couples TRBV9 to TRBJ2-2; D is possibly TRBD2 (6 bases). CDR1 is SGDLS, CDR2 YYNGEE, per germline. V lost 0 bases and J lost 4, with 10 bases in between. The CDR3 runs 15 residues. The CDR3 nucleotides are TGTGCCAGCAGCGTAGCGGGAGAGGGCACCGGGGAGCTGTTTTTT. It encodes CASSVAGEGTGELFF.

The CDR3 bases are TGTGCCAGCAGCGCCCTAGCGGCCTACGAGCAGTACTTC. Translated: CASSALAAYEQYF. This chain joins TRBV7-9 and TRBJ2-7; 7 bases align to TRBD2. Germline CDR1 SEHNR, CDR2 FQNEAQ (reference sequence). Unmatched junction bases numbered 3, after V lost 5 bases and J lost 2 bases. The CDR3 length is 13 residues.

The J gene is TRBJ2-3, the V gene TRBV5-1, with D tentatively TRBD2 (6 bases). Germline assignment: CDR1 SGHRS and CDR2 YFSETQ. The CDR3 runs to 14 residues. The V gene lost 6 bases and the J gene lost 3 bases, with 14 bases spanning the gap. The CDR3 is CASNPGDWTDTQYF. The DNA of the CDR3 is TGCGCCAGCAACCCGGGAGATTGGACAGATACGCAGTATTTT. The full variable domain, in which reference TRBV5-1 and TRBJ2-3 provide the parts outside the CDR3, is KAGVTQTPRYLIKTRGQQVTLSCSPISGHRSVSWYQQTPGQGLQFLFEYFSETQRNKGNFPGRFSGRQFSNSRSEMNVSTLELGDSALYLCASNPGDWTDTQYFGPGTRLTVL.

The chain uses TRBV5-1 and TRBJ2-7; D remains unclear. The CDR3 has 14 amino acids. CDR1 and CDR2 from the germline V gene are SGHRS and YFSETQ. V was shortened by 2 bases and J by 0 bases, with 9 bases between the two germline ends. This CDR3 is CASSLGAASYEQYF. The CDR3 DNA reads TGCGCCAGCAGCTTAGGAGCCGCCTCCTACGAGCAGTACTTC.

This sequence joins TRBV3-1 (or the pseudogene TRBV3-2) and TRBJ1-3; no clear D gene. The CDR3 loop spans 15 amino acids. CDR1 is LGHDT and CDR2 is YNNKEL in the germline V gene (reference sequence). The ends were cut back, 4 bases at V and 1 base at J, with 11 bases in the middle. As DNA, the CDR3 is TGTGCCAGCAGCCCGTATACAGAATCTGGAAACACCATATATTTT. This sequence encodes CASSPYTESGNTIYF.

V and J are TRBV19 and TRBJ2-3; 15 bases agree with TRBD2. This CDR3 contains 13 residues. Germline V gives CDR1 LNHDA, CDR2 SQIVND (reference sequence). The V gene end was trimmed by 11 bases and the J gene end by 6 bases; junction bases not matched to a gene: 3. The CDR3 loop reads CASGLAGGDTQYF. In DNA, the CDR3 is TGTGCCTCAGGACTAGCGGGAGGGGATACGCAGTATTTT.

CDR3 loop: CASSPLRDRVHEQYF. The DNA of the CDR3 is TGTGCCAGCAGCCCCCTGAGGGACAGGGTCCACGAGCAGTACTTC. This rearrangement joins TRBV6-5 to TRBJ2-7, with 9 bases aligning to TRBD1. The germline CDR1 and CDR2 sequences are MNHEY and SVGAGI. The CDR3 has 15 residues. After removal of 6 bases from V and 5 bases from J, the junction contained 11 bases not matched to a gene.

The rearrangement joins TRBV18 to TRBJ2-3; 12 bases fit TRBD2. CDR1 is KGHSH and CDR2 is LQKENI in the germline V gene. The CDR3 runs 16 residues. J was trimmed by 4 bases and V by 4 bases; bases with no gene match: 6. In nucleotides, the CDR3 is TGTGCCAGCTCACTATGGACTAGCGGGAACGCAGATACGCAGTATTTT. Translating gives CASSLWTSGNADTQYF.

V and J are TRBV11-2 and TRBJ2-2, with a possible D match to TRBD2 (6 bases). Trimming shortened V by 3 bases and J by 6 bases, and 20 bases separated the two germline ends. The CDR3 spans 17 residues. Germline V gene data show CDR1 as SGHAT and CDR2 as FQNNGV. The CDR3 loop reads CASSLTAGGAFPGELFF. The CDR3 DNA sequence: TGTGCCAGCAGCTTGACAGCGGGCGGAGCGTTCCCCGGGGAGCTGTTTTTT.

The chain has TRBV23-1 and TRBJ2-7; D uncertain. TRBV23-1 is an ORF, and what it does is uncertain. This CDR3 is built from 13 residues. V was trimmed by 4 bases and J by 5 bases, leaving 12 bases between them. The CDR3 bases are TGCGCCAGCAGTCCCGACTGGCGACACGAGCAGTACTTC. It yields the protein CASSPDWRHEQYF.

The V gene is TRBV5-4, the J gene TRBJ1-2; D unresolved. This CDR3 has 12 amino acids. Per germline, CDR1 SGHNT and CDR2 YYREEE (reference sequence). V lost 3 bases, J lost 8 bases, and 11 bases lay in between. CDR3 residues: CASSSRGGGYTF. The CDR3 DNA reads TGTGCCAGCAGCTCCCGGGGAGGCGGCTACACCTTC.

The V call is TRBV4-2, the J call TRBJ2-7; the match to TRBD2 covers 9 bases. Germline CDR1 reads LGHNA; CDR2 reads YNFKEQ. The CDR3 consists of 16 residues. With V trimmed by 6 bases and J by 2 bases, 11 bases remained unmatched. The CDR3 sequence: CASRSVAAGGAYEQYF. CDR3 DNA: TGTGCCAGCAGGTCCGTAGCGGCGGGAGGGGCCTACGAGCAGTACTTC.